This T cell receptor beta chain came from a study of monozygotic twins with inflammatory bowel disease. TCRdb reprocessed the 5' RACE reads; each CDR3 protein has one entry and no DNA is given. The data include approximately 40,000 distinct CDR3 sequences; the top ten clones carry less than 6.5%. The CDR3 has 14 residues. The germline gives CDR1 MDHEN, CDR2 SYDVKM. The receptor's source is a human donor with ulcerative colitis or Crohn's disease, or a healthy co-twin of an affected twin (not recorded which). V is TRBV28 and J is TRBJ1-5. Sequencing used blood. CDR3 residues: CASKAGGAGQPQHF.